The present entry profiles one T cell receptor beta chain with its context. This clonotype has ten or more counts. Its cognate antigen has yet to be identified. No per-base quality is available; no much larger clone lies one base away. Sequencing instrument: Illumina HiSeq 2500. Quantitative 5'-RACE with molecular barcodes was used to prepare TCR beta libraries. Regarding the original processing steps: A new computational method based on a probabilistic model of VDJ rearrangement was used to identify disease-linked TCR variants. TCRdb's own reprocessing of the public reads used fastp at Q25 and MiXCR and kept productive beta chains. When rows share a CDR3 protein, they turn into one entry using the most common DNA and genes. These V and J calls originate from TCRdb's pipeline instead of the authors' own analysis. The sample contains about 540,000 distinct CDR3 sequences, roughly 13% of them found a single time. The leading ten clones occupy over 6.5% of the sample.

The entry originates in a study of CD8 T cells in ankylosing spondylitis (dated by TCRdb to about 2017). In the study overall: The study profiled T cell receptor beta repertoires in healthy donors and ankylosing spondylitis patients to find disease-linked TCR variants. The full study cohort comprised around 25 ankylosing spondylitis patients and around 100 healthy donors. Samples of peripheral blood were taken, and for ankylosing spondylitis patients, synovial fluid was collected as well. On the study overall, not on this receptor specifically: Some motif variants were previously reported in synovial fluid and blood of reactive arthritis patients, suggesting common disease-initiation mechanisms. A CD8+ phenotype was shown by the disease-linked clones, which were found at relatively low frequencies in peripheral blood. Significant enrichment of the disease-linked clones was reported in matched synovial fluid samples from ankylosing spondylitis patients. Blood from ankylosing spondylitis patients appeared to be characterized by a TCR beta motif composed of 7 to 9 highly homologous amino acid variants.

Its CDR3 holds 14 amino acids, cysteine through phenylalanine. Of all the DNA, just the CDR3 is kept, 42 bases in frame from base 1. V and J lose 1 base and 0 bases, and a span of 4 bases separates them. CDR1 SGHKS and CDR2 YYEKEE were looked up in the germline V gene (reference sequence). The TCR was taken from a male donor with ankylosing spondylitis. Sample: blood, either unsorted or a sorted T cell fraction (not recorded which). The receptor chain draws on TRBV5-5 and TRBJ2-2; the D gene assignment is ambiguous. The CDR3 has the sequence CASSLNPNTGELFF. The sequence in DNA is TGTGCCAGCAGCTTGAACCCGAACACCGGGGAGCTGTTTTTT. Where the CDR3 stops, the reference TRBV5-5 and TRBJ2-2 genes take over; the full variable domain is DAGVTQSPTHLIKTRGQQVTLRCSPISGHKSVSWYQQVLGQGPQFIFQYYEKEERGRGNFPDRFSARQFPNYSSELNVNALLLGDSALYLCASSLNPNTGELFFGEGSRLTVL.